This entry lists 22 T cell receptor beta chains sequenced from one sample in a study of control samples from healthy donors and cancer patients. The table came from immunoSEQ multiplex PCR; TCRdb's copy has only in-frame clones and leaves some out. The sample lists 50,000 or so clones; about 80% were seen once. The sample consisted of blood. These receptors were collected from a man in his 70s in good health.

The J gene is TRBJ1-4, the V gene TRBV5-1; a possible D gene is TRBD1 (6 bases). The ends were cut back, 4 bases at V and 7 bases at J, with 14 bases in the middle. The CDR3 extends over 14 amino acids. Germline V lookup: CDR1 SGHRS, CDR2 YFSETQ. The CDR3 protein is CASSIGRGTEKLFF. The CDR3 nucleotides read TGCGCCAGCAGCATTGGGAGGGGGACTGAAAAACTGTTTTTT. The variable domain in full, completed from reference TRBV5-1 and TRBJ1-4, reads KAGVTQTPRYLIKTRGQQVTLSCSPISGHRSVSWYQQTPGQGLQFLFEYFSETQRNKGNFPGRFSGRQFSNSRSEMNVSTLELGDSALYLCASSIGRGTEKLFFGSGTQLSVL.

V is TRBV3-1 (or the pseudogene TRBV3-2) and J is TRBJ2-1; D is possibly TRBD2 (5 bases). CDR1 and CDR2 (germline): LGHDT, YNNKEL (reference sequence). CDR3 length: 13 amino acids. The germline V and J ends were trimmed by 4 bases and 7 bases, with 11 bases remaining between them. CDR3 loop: CASSPGRGNEQFF. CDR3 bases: TGTGCCAGCAGCCCGGGCCGCGGGAATGAGCAGTTCTTC.

CDR3 nucleotides: TGTGCCAGCAGCTTTAGTAGCGGGAGTCTTTACAATGAGCAGTTCTTC. It yields the protein CASSFSSGSLYNEQFF. The V call is TRBV11-3, the J call TRBJ2-1; 9 bases map to TRBD2. The V gene end was trimmed by 3 bases and the J gene end by 4 bases; junction bases not matched to a gene: 7. Germline loops: CDR1 SGHNT, CDR2 YENEEA. The CDR3 is made up of 16 amino acids.

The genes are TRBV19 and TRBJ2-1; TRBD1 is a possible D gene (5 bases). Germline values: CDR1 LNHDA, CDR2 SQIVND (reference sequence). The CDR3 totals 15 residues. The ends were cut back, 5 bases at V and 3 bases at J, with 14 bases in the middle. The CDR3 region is CASSVAQGSYNEQFF. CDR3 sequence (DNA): TGTGCCAGTAGTGTTGCCCAGGGTAGCTACAATGAGCAGTTCTTC.

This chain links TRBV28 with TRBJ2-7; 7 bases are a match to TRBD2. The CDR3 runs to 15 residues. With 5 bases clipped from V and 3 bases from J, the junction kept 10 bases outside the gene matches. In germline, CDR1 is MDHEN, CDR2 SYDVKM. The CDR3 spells CASSTRTRGDYEQYF. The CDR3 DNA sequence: TGTGCCAGCAGTACCCGGACTAGAGGGGACTACGAGCAGTACTTC.

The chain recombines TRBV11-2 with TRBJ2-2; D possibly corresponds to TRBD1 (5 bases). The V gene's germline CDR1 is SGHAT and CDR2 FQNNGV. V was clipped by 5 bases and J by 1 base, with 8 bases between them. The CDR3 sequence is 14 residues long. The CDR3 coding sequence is TGTGCCAGCAGCCTTGACAGGAACACCGGGGAGCTGTTTTTT. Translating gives CASSLDRNTGELFF.

The CDR3: CATSDPGTGQFGTQYF. The CDR3, as DNA: TGTGCCACCAGTGACCCTGGGACAGGGCAATTCGGGACCCAGTACTTC. J is TRBJ2-5 and V is TRBV24-1; 9 positions match TRBD1. Germline CDR1 reads KGHDR; CDR2 reads SFDVKD. CDR3 length: 16 amino acids. The ends lost 4 bases at V and 7 bases at J; junction bases unmatched: 12.

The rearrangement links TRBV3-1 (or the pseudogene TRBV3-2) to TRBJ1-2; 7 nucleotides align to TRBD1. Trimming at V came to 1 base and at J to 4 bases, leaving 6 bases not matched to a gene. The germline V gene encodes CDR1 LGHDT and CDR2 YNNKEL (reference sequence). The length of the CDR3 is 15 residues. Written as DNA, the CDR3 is TGTGCCAGCAGCCAAGCAGCCTCAGGGGGCTATGGCTACACCTTC. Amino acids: CASSQAASGGYGYTF.

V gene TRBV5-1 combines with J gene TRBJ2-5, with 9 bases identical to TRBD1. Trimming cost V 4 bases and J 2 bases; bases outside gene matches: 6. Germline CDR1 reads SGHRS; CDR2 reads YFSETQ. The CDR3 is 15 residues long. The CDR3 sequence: CASSLGTGPQETQYF. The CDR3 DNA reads TGCGCCAGCAGCCTCGGGACAGGGCCTCAAGAGACCCAGTACTTC.

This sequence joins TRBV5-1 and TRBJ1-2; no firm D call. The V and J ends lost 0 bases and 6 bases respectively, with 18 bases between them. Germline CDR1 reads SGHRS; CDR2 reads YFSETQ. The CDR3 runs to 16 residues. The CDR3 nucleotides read TGCGCCAGCAGCTTGGCCGGGAACGTGGAACTCGATGGCTACACCTTC. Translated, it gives CASSLAGNVELDGYTF.

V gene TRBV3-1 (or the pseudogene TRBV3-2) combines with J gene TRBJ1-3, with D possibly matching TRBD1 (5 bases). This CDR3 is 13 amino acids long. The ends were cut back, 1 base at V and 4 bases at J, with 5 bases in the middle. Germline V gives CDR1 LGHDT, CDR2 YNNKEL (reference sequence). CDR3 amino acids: CASSQGQGNTIYF. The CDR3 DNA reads TGTGCCAGCAGCCAAGGACAGGGAAACACCATATATTTT.

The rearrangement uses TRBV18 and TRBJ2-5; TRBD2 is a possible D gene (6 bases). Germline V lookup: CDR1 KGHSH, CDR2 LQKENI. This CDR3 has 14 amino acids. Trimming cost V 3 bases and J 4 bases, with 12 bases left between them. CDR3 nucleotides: TGTGCCAGCTCACCTTCAAGGGGAGGAGAGACCCAGTACTTC. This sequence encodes CASSPSRGGETQYF.

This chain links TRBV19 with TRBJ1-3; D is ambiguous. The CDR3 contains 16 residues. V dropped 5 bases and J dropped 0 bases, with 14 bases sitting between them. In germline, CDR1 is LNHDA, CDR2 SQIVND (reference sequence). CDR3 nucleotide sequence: TGTGCCAGTAGTCCGGTCAGGATGAACTCTGGAAACACCATATATTTT. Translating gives CASSPVRMNSGNTIYF. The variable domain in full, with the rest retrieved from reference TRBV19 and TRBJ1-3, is DGGITQSPKYLFRKEGQNVTLSCEQNLNHDAMYWYRQDPGQGLRLIYYSQIVNDFQKGDIAEGYSVSREKKESFPLTVTSAQKNPTAFYLCASSPVRMNSGNTIYFGEGSWLTVV.

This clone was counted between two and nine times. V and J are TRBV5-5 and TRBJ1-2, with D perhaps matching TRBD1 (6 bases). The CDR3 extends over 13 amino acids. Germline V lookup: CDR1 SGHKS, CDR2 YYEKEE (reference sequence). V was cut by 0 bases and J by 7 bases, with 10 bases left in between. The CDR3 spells CASSLATGLGYTF. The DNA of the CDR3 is TGTGCCAGCAGCTTGGCCACAGGGCTTGGCTACACCTTC.

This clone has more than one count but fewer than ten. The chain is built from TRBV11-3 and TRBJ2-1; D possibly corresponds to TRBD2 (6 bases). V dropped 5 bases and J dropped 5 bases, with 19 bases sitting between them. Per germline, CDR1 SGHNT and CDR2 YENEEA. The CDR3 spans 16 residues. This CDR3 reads CASSRRLHSGDNEQFF. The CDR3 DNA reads TGTGCCAGCAGCCGAAGATTACACTCGGGGGACAATGAGCAGTTCTTC.

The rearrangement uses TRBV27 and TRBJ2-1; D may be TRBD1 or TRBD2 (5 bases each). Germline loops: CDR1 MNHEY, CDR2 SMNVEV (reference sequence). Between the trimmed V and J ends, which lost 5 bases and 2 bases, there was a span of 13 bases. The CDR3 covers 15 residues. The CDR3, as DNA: TGTGCCAGCAGTCCCGGGACCCTAGCCTACAATGAGCAGTTCTTC. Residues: CASSPGTLAYNEQFF.

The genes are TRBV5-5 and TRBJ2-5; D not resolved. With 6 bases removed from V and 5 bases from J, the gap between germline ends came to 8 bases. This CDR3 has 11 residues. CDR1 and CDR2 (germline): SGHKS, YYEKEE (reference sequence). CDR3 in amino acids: CASTLSETQYF. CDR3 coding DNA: TGTGCCAGCACCTTATCGGAGACCCAGTACTTC.

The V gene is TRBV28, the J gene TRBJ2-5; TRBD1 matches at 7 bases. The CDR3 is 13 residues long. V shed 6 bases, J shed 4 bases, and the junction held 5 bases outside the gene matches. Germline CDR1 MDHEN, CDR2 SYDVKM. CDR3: CASSKGGRETQYF. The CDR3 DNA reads TGTGCCAGCAGCAAAGGGGGCAGAGAGACCCAGTACTTC.

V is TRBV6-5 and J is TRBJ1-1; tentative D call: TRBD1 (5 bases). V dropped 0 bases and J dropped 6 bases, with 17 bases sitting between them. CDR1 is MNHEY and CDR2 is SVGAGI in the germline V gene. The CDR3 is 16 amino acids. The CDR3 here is CASSYSTGQGKAEAFF. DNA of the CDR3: TGTGCCAGCAGTTACTCGACGGGTCAGGGTAAAGCTGAAGCTTTCTTT.

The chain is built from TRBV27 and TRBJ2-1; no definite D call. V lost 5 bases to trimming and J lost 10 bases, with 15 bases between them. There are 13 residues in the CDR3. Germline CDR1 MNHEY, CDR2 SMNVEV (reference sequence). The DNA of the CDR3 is TGTGCCAGCAGTACCCGACCAGCACGGGAGCAGTTCTTC. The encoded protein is CASSTRPAREQFF.

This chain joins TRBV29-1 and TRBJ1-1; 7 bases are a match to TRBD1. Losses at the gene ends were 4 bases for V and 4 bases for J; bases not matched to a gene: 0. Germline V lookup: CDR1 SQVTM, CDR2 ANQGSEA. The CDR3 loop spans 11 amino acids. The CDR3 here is CSVGQGTEAFF. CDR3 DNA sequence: TGCAGCGTTGGACAGGGCACTGAAGCTTTCTTT. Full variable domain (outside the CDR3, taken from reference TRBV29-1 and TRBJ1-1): SAVISQKPSRDICQRGTSLTIQCQVDSQVTMMFWYRQQPGQSLTLIATANQGSEATYESGFVIDKFPISRPNLTFSTLTVSNMSPEDSSIYLCSVGQGTEAFFGQGTRLTVV.

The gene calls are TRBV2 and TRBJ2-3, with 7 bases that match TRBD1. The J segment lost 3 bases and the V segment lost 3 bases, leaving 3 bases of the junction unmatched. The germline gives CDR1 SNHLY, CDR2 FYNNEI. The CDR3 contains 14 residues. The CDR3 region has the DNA TGTGCCAGCAGTGACTGGACAGGAACAGATACGCAGTATTTT. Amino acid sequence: CASSDWTGTDTQYF.